Sequencing of this T cell receptor beta chain was carried out in a study of blood T cell repertoires in COVID-19. At the level of the study: There were acute and convalescent COVID-19 samples, and they came from the United States, Italy and Spain.

The trim removed 5 bases at V and 4 bases at J, leaving 14 bases unmatched. The germline gives CDR1 MDHEN, CDR2 SYDVKM. This CDR3 is built from 18 residues. Under the authors' procedure: Counts of nucleated cells, estimated from reference gene primer amplification, were obtained. TCRdb's table, derived via immunoSEQ multiplex PCR, lists solely in-frame clones and lacks some. The V and J calls and clone size come from that table; D and trimming were worked out from the DNA. The sample includes roughly 140,000 clones, roughly nine tenths of them seen just once. This sequence was found in a woman aged 35 to 49 with acute or convalescent COVID-19. V is TRBV28 and J is TRBJ2-3; 11 nucleotides line up with TRBD1. Material: peripheral blood. CDR3 bases: TGTGCCAGCAGTCCCGGACGGACAGGGGGCTTTTTCGCAGATACGCAGTATTTT. Translated, it gives CASSPGRTGGFFADTQYF.